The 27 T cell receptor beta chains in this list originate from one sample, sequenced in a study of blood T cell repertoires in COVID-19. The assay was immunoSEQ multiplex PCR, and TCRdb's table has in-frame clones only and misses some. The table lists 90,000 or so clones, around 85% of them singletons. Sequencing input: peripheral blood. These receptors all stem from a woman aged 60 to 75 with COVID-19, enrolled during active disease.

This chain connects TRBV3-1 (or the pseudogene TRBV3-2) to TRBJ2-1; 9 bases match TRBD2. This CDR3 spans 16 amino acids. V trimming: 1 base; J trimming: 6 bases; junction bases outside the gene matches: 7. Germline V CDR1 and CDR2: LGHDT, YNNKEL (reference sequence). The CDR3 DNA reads TGTGCCAGCAGCCAAGTCCCGGCGGGGGGGCGCAATGAGCAGTTCTTC. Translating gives CASSQVPAGGRNEQFF.

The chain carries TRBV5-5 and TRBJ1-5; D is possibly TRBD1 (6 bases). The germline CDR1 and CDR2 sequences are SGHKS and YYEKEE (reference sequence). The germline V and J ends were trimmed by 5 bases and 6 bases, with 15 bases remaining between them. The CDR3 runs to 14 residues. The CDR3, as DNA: TGTGCCAGCAGTATACAGGGAGGGAGTCAGCCCCAGCATTTT. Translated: CASSIQGGSQPQHF.

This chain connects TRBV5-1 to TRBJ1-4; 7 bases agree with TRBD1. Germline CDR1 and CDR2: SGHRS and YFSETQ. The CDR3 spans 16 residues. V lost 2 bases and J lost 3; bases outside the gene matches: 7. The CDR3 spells CASSLAGTAPNEKLFF. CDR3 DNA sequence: TGCGCCAGCAGCTTAGCCGGGACAGCTCCTAATGAAAAACTGTTTTTT.

The CDR3 spells CSASRVAGGRTGELFF. CDR3 in DNA: TGCAGTGCTAGTAGAGTAGCGGGGGGGCGTACCGGGGAGCTGTTTTTT. This chain connects TRBV20-1 to TRBJ2-2; 11 bases agree with TRBD2. Losses at the gene ends were 3 bases for V and 5 bases for J; bases not matched to a gene: 8. Germline V gene lookup returns CDR1 DFQATT and CDR2 SNEGSKA (reference sequence). The CDR3 spans 16 residues.

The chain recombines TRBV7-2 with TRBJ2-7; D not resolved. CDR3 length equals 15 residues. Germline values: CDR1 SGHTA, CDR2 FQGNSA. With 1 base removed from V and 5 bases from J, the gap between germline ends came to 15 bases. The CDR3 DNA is TGTGCCAGCAGCTTAGTGCCAGTGCTGCTTCACGAGCAGTACTTC. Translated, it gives CASSLVPVLLHEQYF.

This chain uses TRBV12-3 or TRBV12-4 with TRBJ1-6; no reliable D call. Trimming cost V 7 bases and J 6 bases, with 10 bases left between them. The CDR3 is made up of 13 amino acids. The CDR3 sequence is CASTQQINSPLHF. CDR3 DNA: TGTGCCAGCACCCAACAGATTAATTCACCCCTCCACTTT.

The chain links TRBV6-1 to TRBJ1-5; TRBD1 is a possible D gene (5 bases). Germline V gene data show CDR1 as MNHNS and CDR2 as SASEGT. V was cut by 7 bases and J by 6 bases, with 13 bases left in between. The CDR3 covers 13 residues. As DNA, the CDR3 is TGTGCCAGCACCCAAAGGGGTGGTCAGCCCCAGCATTTT. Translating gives CASTQRGGQPQHF.

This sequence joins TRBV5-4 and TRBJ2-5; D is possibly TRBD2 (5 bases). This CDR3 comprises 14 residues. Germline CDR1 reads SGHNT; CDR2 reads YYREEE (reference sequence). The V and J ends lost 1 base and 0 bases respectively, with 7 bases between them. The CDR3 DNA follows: TGTGCCAGCAGCTTGCCAGCGGACCAAGAGACCCAGTACTTC. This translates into CASSLPADQETQYF. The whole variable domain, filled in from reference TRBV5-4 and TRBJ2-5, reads ETGVTQSPTHLIKTRGQQVTLRCSSQSGHNTVSWYQQALGQGPQFIFQYYREEENGRGNFPPRFSGLQFPNYSSELNVNALELDDSALYLCASSLPADQETQYFGPGTRLLVL.

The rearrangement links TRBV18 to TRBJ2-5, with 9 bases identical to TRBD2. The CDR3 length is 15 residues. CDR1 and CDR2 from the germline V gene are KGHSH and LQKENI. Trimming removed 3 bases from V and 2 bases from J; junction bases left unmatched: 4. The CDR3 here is CASSPRLAGQETQYF. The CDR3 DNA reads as TGTGCCAGCTCACCCCGTCTAGCGGGACAAGAGACCCAGTACTTC.

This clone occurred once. CDR3 DNA: TGTGCCAGCAGTCCTACGGGACAGCTCTATGGCTACACCTTC. This codes for CASSPTGQLYGYTF. This chain joins TRBV6-5 and TRBJ1-2; 7 bases match TRBD1. Germline-derived CDR1 and CDR2 are MNHEY and SVGAGI. With V trimmed by 5 bases and J by 4 bases, 7 bases remained unmatched. This CDR3 is 14 amino acids long.

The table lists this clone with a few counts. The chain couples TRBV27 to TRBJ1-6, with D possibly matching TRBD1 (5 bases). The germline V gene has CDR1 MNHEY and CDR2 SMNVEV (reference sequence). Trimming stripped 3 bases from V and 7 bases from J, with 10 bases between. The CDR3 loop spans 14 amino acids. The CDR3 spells CASSFQGTNSPLHF. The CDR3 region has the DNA TGTGCCAGCAGTTTTCAGGGAACCAATTCACCCCTCCACTTT.

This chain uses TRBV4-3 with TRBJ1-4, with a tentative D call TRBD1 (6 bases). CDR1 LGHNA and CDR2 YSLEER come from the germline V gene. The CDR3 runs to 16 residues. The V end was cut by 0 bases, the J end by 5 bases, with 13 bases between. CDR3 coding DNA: TGCGCCAGCAGCCAAGATGGCGGGGGGCGAAATGAAAAACTGTTTTTT. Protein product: CASSQDGGGRNEKLFF.

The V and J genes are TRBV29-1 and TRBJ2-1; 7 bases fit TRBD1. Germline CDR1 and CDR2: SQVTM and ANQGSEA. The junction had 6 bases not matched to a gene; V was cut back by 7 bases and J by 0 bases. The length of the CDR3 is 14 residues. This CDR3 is CSALDRSSYNEQFF. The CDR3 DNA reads TGCAGCGCCCTGGACAGGAGCTCCTACAATGAGCAGTTCTTC.

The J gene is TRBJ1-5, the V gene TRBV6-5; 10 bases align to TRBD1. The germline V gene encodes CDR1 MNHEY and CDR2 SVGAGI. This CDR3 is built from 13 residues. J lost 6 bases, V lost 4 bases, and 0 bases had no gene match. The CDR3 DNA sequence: TGTGCCAGCAGTTGGGACAGGGGTCAGCCCCAGCATTTT. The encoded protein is CASSWDRGQPQHF.

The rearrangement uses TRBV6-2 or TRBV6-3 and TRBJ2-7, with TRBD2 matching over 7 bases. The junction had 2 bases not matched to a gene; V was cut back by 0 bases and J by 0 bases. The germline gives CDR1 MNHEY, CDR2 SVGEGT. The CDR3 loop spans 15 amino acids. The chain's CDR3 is CASSYSRGSSYEQYF. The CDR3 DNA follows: TGTGCCAGCAGTTACTCGCGGGGGAGCTCCTACGAGCAGTACTTC.

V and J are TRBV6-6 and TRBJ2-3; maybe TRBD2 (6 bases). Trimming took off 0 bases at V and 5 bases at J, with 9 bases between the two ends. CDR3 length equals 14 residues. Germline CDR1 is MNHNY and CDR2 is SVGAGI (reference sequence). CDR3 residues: CASSYSLAEDTQYF. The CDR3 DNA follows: TGTGCCAGCAGTTACTCACTAGCTGAAGATACGCAGTATTTT.

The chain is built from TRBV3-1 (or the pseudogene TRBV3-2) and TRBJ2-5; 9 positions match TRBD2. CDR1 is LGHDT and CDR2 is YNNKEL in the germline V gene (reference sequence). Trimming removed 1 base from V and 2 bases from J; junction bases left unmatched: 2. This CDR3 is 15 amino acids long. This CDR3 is CASSQASGVQETQYF. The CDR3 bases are TGTGCCAGCAGCCAAGCTAGCGGGGTTCAAGAGACCCAGTACTTC.

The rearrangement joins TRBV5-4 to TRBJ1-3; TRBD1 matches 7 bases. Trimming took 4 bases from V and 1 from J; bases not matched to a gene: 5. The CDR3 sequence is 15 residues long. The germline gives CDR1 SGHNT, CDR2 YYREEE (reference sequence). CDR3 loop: CASSVRGQSGNTIYF. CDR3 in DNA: TGTGCCAGCAGCGTGCGGGGACAGTCTGGAAACACCATATATTTT. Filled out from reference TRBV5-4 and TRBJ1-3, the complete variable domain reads ETGVTQSPTHLIKTRGQQVTLRCSSQSGHNTVSWYQQALGQGPQFIFQYYREEENGRGNFPPRFSGLQFPNYSSELNVNALELDDSALYLCASSVRGQSGNTIYFGEGSWLTVV.

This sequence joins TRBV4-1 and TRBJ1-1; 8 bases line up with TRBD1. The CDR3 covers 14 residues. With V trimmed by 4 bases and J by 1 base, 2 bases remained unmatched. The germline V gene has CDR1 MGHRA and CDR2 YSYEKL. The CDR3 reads CASSRTGRNTEAFF. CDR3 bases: TGCGCCAGCAGCCGGACAGGGAGGAACACTGAAGCTTTCTTT.

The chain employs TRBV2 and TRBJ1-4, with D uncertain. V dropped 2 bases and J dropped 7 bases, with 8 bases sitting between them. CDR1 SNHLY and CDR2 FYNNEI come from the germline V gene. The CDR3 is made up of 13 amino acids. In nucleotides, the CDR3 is TGTGCCAGCAGTGAATATACTGGTGAAAAACTGTTTTTT. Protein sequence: CASSEYTGEKLFF. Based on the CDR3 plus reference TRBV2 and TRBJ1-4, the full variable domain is EPEVTQTPSHQVTQMGQEVILRCVPISNHLYFYWYRQILGQKVEFLVSFYNNEISEKSEIFDDQFSVERPDGSNFTLKIRSTKLEDSAMYFCASSEYTGEKLFFGSGTQLSVL.

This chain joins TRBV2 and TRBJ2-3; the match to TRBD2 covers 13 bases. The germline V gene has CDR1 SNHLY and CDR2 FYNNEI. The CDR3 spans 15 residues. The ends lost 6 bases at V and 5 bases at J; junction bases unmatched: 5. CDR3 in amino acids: CASRVTSGGGDTQYF. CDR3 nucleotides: TGTGCCAGCAGAGTCACTAGCGGGGGGGGAGATACGCAGTATTTT.

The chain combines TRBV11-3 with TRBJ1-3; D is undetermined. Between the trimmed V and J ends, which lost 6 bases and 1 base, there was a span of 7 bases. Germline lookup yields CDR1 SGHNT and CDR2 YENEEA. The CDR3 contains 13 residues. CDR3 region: CASSFGSGNTIYF. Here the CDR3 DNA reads TGTGCCAGCAGTTTCGGGTCTGGAAACACCATATATTTT.

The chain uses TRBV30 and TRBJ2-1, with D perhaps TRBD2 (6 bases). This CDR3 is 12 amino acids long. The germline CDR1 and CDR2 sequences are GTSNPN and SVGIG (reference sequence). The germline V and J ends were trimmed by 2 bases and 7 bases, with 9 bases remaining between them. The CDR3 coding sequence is TGTGCCTGGAGTTCTGGGGGGAATGAGCAGTTCTTC. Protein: CAWSSGGNEQFF.

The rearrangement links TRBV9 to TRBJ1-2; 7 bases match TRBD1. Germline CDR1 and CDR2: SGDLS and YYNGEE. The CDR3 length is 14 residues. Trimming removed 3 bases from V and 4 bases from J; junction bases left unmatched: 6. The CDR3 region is CASSETGIFYGYTF. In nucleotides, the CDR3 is TGTGCCAGCAGCGAGACAGGGATCTTCTATGGCTACACCTTC.

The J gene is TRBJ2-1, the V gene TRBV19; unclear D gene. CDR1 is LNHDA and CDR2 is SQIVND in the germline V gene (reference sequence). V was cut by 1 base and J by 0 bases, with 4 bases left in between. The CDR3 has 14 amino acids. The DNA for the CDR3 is TGTGCCAGTAGTATAGTGAGCTCCTACAATGAGCAGTTCTTC. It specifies CASSIVSSYNEQFF.

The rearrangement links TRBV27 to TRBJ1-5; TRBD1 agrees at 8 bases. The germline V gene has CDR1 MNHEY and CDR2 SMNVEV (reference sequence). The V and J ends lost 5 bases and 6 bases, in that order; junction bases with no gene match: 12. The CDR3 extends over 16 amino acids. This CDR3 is CASSPKWTGPGQPQHF. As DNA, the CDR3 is TGTGCCAGCAGTCCCAAGTGGACAGGGCCAGGTCAGCCCCAGCATTTT.

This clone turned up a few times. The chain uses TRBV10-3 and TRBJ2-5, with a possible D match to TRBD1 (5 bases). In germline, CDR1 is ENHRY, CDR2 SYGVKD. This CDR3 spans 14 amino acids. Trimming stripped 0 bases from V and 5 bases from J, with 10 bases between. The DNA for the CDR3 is TGTGCCATCAGTGAGTCCGGACAAATTGAGACCCAGTACTTC. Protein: CAISESGQIETQYF.